This T cell receptor beta chain stems from a study of blood T cell repertoires in COVID-19 (dated by TCRdb to about 2020). Context from the whole study: Samples from collaborators originated in the United States, Italy and Spain and spanned both the acute and convalescent phases of COVID-19. Samples came from the ongoing ImmuneRACE study (first 160 participants) plus 1,254 subjects from 6 global collaborators. The material from the prospective study consisted of cDNA or gDNA derived from T cells, B-cell-depleted T cells, or PBMCs. Where available, HLA class I and class II types were obtained from metadata supplied by the sample provider rather than from assay-based typing. Deeply sampled blood TCRbeta repertoires from subjects exposed to, actively infected with, or recovered from COVID-19 were included in the dataset. The repertoires were released in a freely available public database intended as a resource for research on the immune response to SARS-CoV-2. Sample metadata almost always included a de-identified subject ID, COVID-19 status, age in years and sex.

The immunoSEQ Assay, a bias-controlled multiplex PCR, was used to amplify TCRbeta CDR3 regions from genomic DNA. In the paper's pipeline: Within the assay, amplification of reference gene primers was used to estimate how many nucleated cells each sample contained. To quantify the absolute abundance of each unique TCRbeta CDR3 rearrangement, sequence reads were collapsed and filtered. For each sample, productive Simpson clonality was calculated by taking the square root of Simpson's diversity index across productive rearrangements. TCRdb stores this immuneACCESS table with in-frame sequences only. Part of the clones is absent; in the studies checked, under half of the shortfall reflects unresolved V genes, and no reason is known for the rest. D and trimming were read from the DNA, whereas the V and J calls and clone size are those reported in that table. The sample yields roughly 320,000 clones; 70% to 90% were counted once. The ten largest clones add up to around 1.2% of the sample.

This clone has more than one count but fewer than ten. The clone's antigen remains unknown. The record has no base qualities; no much larger clone is one base away. Study-wide conclusions, independent of this receptor: The amount of clinical and demographic metadata varied by source and participant and was provided uncurated.

The CDR3 goes from the cysteine to the phenylalanine over 14 residues. Only CDR3 DNA is held: 42 bases, read in frame from base 1. The germline V gene (reference sequence) gives CDR1 as MNHEY and CDR2 as SMNVEV. The V end loses 7 bases and the J end loses 6 bases, and a stretch of 15 bases separates them. The collaborating institutions used their own protocols to collect whole blood in K2EDTA tubes. Collaborator samples were shipped for TCRbeta analysis as frozen whole blood, isolated PBMCs, or DNA extracted from either sample type. This TCR derives from a man between 65 and 85 years old with acute or convalescent COVID-19. What was sequenced was peripheral blood. The sequence links TRBV27 to TRBJ2-2; TRBD1 is perhaps the D gene, given 6 matching bases. The DNA sequence is TGTGCCAGCAATAGCGAAGGGGGATCCGGGGAGCTGTTTTTT. Its translation is CASNSEGGSGELFF.